This T cell receptor beta chain was recorded in a study of blood T cell repertoires in COVID-19. The wider study: Spain, Italy and the United States supplied samples that represented acute and convalescent COVID-19. The analysed material was cDNA or gDNA that came from T cells, B-cell-depleted T cells, or PBMCs.

The V and J ends lost 10 bases and 4 bases respectively, with 16 bases between them. CDR3 length equals 13 residues. Seattle participants joined during active infection and were tracked over time. Original processing notes: Amplifying reference gene primers gave estimates of nucleated cell counts. TCRdb keeps only in-frame clones here, not all; method: immunoSEQ multiplex PCR. V and J calls and clone size come straight from that table; D and trimming were deduced from the DNA. The sample gives roughly 69,000 clones, around 73% of which show up once; 14% is in the top ten. The sequence was obtained from a man aged 60-69 years with COVID-19, enrolled during active disease. The chain combines TRBV12-3 or TRBV12-4 with TRBJ2-5, with a weak D call TRBD2 (6 bases). The sample comprised peripheral blood. Here the CDR3 DNA reads TGTGCCACCTCCGGGACTCCACCAGAGACCCAGTACTTC. It is translated as CATSGTPPETQYF.